This T cell receptor (beta chain) originates from a study of blood T cell repertoires in COVID-19. At the level of the study: The origin of the acute and convalescent COVID-19 samples was the United States, Italy and Spain. T cells, B-cell-depleted T cells, or PBMCs supplied cDNA or gDNA.

Original processing methods: Estimates of nucleated cell counts were drawn from the amplification of reference gene primers. Sequenced by immunoSEQ multiplex PCR; TCRdb stores in-frame clones only, minus some. V and J calls plus clone size are reproduced from that table; the DNA served to infer D and trimming. This table holds 130,000 to 150,000 clones, 88% found once. This CDR3 contains 14 residues. Germline V CDR1 and CDR2: GTSNPN, SVGIG (reference sequence). Trimming at V came to 4 bases and at J to 4 bases, leaving 6 bases not matched to a gene. The chain employs TRBV30 and TRBJ1-2; TRBD1 agrees at 10 bases. Sequencing was performed on peripheral blood. This TCR derives from a man aged 45-65 years with active or convalescent COVID-19. The CDR3 DNA is TGTGCCTGGACTGGGACAGGGGTGTCCTATGGCTACACCTTC. Amino acids: CAWTGTGVSYGYTF.